These T cell receptor beta chains were read from a single sample in a study of blood T cell repertoires in COVID-19. This table comes from immunoSEQ multiplex PCR, and its TCRdb copy is limited to in-frame clones, with some not included. Of about 64,000 clones listed, over 75% are singletons. The sequencing sample was made of peripheral blood. These receptors came from an older woman with COVID-19, enrolled during active disease. The CDR3 runs from the conserved cysteine through the conserved F or W. Fields, in order: clone size, V gene, J gene, D gene, CDR3 protein, CDR3 DNA. A D gene is named only where the DNA matches it firmly. Clone sizes are given selectively: once, few, many, or a class where the clone is expanded.

abundance: NA; v_gene: TRBV5-1; j_gene: TRBJ1-1; d_gene: NA; CDR3aa: CASRWGQENTEAFF; CDR3nt: TGCGCCAGCAGGTGGGGACAAGAGAACACTGAAGCTTTCTTT
abundance: few; v_gene: TRBV6-2/TRBV6-3; j_gene: TRBJ1-5; d_gene: NA; CDR3aa: CASSWGPQPQHF; CDR3nt: TGTGCCAGCAGTTGGGGGCCTCAGCCCCAGCATTTT
abundance: NA; v_gene: TRBV4-1; j_gene: TRBJ1-4; d_gene: NA; CDR3aa: CASSQRDRWPTNEKLFF; CDR3nt: TGCGCCAGCAGCCAGCGGGACCGATGGCCAACTAATGAAAAACTGTTTTTT
abundance: NA; v_gene: TRBV5-1; j_gene: TRBJ2-7; d_gene: TRBD2; CDR3aa: CASSVAGGNSYEQYF; CDR3nt: TGCGCCAGCAGCGTCGCGGGAGGTAACTCCTACGAGCAGTACTTC
abundance: NA; v_gene: TRBV18; j_gene: TRBJ2-2; d_gene: NA; CDR3aa: CASSPNTPGLNTGELFF; CDR3nt: TGTGCCAGCTCACCAAATACCCCGGGACTCAACACCGGGGAGCTGTTTTTT
abundance: NA; v_gene: TRBV11-3; j_gene: TRBJ1-4; d_gene: NA; CDR3aa: CASSLDGGAGEKLFF; CDR3nt: TGTGCCAGCAGCTTAGATGGAGGGGCGGGGGAAAAACTGTTTTTT
abundance: NA; v_gene: TRBV29-1; j_gene: TRBJ2-5; d_gene: TRBD1; CDR3aa: CSVVGDRGIVETQYF; CDR3nt: TGCAGCGTTGTGGGTGACAGGGGAATCGTGGAGACCCAGTACTTC
abundance: NA; v_gene: TRBV3-1/TRBV3-2; j_gene: TRBJ2-7; d_gene: NA; CDR3aa: CASSQGIGGRGEQYF; CDR3nt: TGTGCCAGCAGCCAGGGAATAGGGGGTAGAGGAGAGCAGTACTTC
abundance: NA; v_gene: TRBV3-1/TRBV3-2; j_gene: TRBJ2-5; d_gene: NA; CDR3aa: CASRPAGEETQYF; CDR3nt: TGTGCCAGCAGGCCTGCCGGGGAAGAGACCCAGTACTTC
abundance: NA; v_gene: TRBV9; j_gene: TRBJ1-2; d_gene: TRBD1; CDR3aa: CASSAGTGGDYGYTF; CDR3nt: TGTGCCAGCAGCGCCGGGACAGGGGGCGACTATGGCTACACCTTC
abundance: NA; v_gene: TRBV7-9; j_gene: TRBJ2-7; d_gene: NA; CDR3aa: CASSASEVYEQYF; CDR3nt: TGTGCCAGCAGCGCCTCAGAAGTCTACGAGCAGTACTTC
abundance: NA; v_gene: TRBV10-3; j_gene: TRBJ2-3; d_gene: TRBD2; CDR3aa: CAISYGGTSGTDTQYF; CDR3nt: TGTGCCATCAGTTACGGGGGGACTAGCGGCACAGATACGCAGTATTTT
abundance: NA; v_gene: TRBV5-5; j_gene: TRBJ2-3; d_gene: TRBD2; CDR3aa: CASSLGLAGTLSTDTQYF; CDR3nt: TGTGCCAGCAGCTTAGGACTAGCGGGGACTCTTAGCACAGATACGCAGTATTTT
abundance: NA; v_gene: TRBV7-2; j_gene: TRBJ2-5; d_gene: NA; CDR3aa: CASSPGFWETQYF; CDR3nt: TGTGCCAGCAGCCCAGGGTTCTGGGAGACCCAGTACTTC
abundance: NA; v_gene: TRBV21-1; j_gene: TRBJ2-1; d_gene: NA; CDR3aa: CASSKARDLAGNEQFF; CDR3nt: TGTGCCAGCAGCAAAGCCCGGGACTTAGCAGGCAATGAGCAGTTCTTC
abundance: NA; v_gene: TRBV5-3; j_gene: TRBJ2-7; d_gene: TRBD2; CDR3aa: CARSSEPTGTTYEQYF; CDR3nt: TGTGCCAGAAGCTCTGAGCCCACCGGGACTACCTACGAGCAGTACTTC
abundance: NA; v_gene: TRBV5-4; j_gene: TRBJ2-3; d_gene: NA; CDR3aa: CASSFGGDTQYF; CDR3nt: TGTGCCAGCAGCTTTGGAGGAGATACGCAGTATTTT
abundance: NA; v_gene: TRBV28; j_gene: TRBJ2-3; d_gene: TRBD1; CDR3aa: CASSFQTGSTDTQYF; CDR3nt: TGTGCCAGCAGTTTCCAGACAGGGAGCACAGATACGCAGTATTTT
abundance: once; v_gene: TRBV19; j_gene: TRBJ1-1; d_gene: TRBD1; CDR3aa: CASSIGRTGRTEAFF; CDR3nt: TGTGCCAGTAGTATTGGCCGGACAGGGCGAACTGAAGCTTTCTTT
abundance: NA; v_gene: TRBV6-5; j_gene: TRBJ2-1; d_gene: NA; CDR3aa: CASSYSPGGHYNEQFF; CDR3nt: TGTGCCAGCAGTTACTCCCCGGGGGGCCATTACAATGAGCAGTTCTTC
abundance: NA; v_gene: TRBV7-8; j_gene: TRBJ2-7; d_gene: NA; CDR3aa: CASSSRARSYEQYF; CDR3nt: TGTGCCAGCAGCTCTCGAGCGAGGTCCTACGAGCAGTACTTC
abundance: NA; v_gene: TRBV10-3; j_gene: TRBJ2-7; d_gene: TRBD2; CDR3aa: CAISASSGRAGEQYF; CDR3nt: TGTGCCATCAGTGCCTCTAGCGGGAGGGCCGGCGAGCAGTACTTC
abundance: NA; v_gene: TRBV7-9; j_gene: TRBJ1-2; d_gene: NA; CDR3aa: CASSPPRRDGYTF; CDR3nt: TGTGCCAGCAGCCCCCCCAGGCGGGACGGCTACACCTTC
abundance: NA; v_gene: TRBV18; j_gene: TRBJ1-3; d_gene: TRBD1; CDR3aa: CASSPTGQISGNTIYF; CDR3nt: TGTGCCAGCTCACCTACGGGACAGATCTCTGGAAACACCATATATTTT
abundance: NA; v_gene: TRBV6-6; j_gene: TRBJ2-1; d_gene: NA; CDR3aa: CASSYEAYNEQFF; CDR3nt: TGTGCCAGCAGTTACGAGGCTTACAATGAGCAGTTCTTC